The 22 T cell receptor beta chains below come from one sample, sequenced in a study of control samples from healthy donors and cancer patients (dated by TCRdb to the early 2020s). Library method: the immunoSEQ multiplex PCR assay. TCRdb stores this immuneACCESS table with in-frame sequences only. Part of the clones is absent; in the studies checked, under half of the shortfall reflects unresolved V genes, and no reason is known for the rest. The table for this sample lists 50,000 to 75,000 clones; approximately 85% of them were counted only once. The ten largest clones represent roughly 5% of the sample. The source material was blood. Receptors were obtained from a man in his forties in good health.

The rearrangement links TRBV10-3 to TRBJ2-1; 11 bases fit TRBD2. Germline V gives CDR1 ENHRY, CDR2 SYGVKD. The V and J ends lost 10 bases and 5 bases, in that order; junction bases with no gene match: 10. This CDR3 has 15 residues. CDR3 sequence reads: CATDSGTSGHNEQFF. The CDR3 DNA reads as TGTGCCACCGATTCCGGGACTAGCGGCCACAATGAGCAGTTCTTC.

DNA for the CDR3: TGTGCCAGCAGCCAAACTAGCGGATATCACAATGAGCAGTTCTTC. Protein sequence: CASSQTSGYHNEQFF. This chain uses TRBV3-1 (or the pseudogene TRBV3-2) with TRBJ2-1, with 8 bases fitting TRBD2. Looked up from germline, CDR1 is LGHDT and CDR2 is YNNKEL (reference sequence). The CDR3 length is 15 residues. V gave up 2 bases and J gave up 5 bases; unmatched junction bases: 5.

The sample holds a few counts of this clone. V gene TRBV9 combines with J gene TRBJ2-3, with TRBD2 matching 9 bases. V dropped 1 base and J dropped 3; count of bases not matched to a gene: 3. Germline CDR1 reads SGDLS; CDR2 reads YYNGEE. This CDR3 has 15 amino acids. The CDR3 bases are TGTGCCAGCAGCGTACCCAGCGGGGGGACAGATACGCAGTATTTT. As protein: CASSVPSGGTDTQYF.

The chain is built from TRBV19 and TRBJ1-5; D not resolved. This CDR3 spans 13 amino acids. Trimming removed 2 bases at V and 6 bases at J, with 8 bases between. Germline CDR1 LNHDA, CDR2 SQIVND (reference sequence). For the CDR3, the DNA is TGTGCCAGTAGTATAACTCGTCCTCAGCCCCAGCATTTT. Its translation is CASSITRPQPQHF.

This chain links TRBV6-6 with TRBJ1-1; TRBD1 matches at 9 bases. Germline V gene data show CDR1 as MNHNY and CDR2 as SVGAGI (reference sequence). The CDR3 is made up of 13 amino acids. V lost 5 bases, J lost 10 bases, and 8 bases stayed unmatched. The CDR3 DNA reads TGTGCCAGCAGTAAACAGACAGGGGGGGGAGCTTTCTTT. Translation gives CASSKQTGGGAFF.

V is TRBV27 and J is TRBJ1-4; tentative D call: TRBD1 (5 bases). This CDR3 comprises 18 residues. Germline V CDR1 and CDR2: MNHEY, SMNVEV (reference sequence). Deletions cut 2 bases from V and 2 bases from J, with 18 bases between. Here the CDR3 DNA reads TGTGCCAGCAGTTTAAGGGACCCTCTCACTGGGACTAATGAAAAACTGTTTTTT. This encodes CASSLRDPLTGTNEKLFF.

The chain is built from TRBV28 and TRBJ2-1; TRBD2 matches at 13 bases. CDR1 is MDHEN and CDR2 is SYDVKM in the germline V gene. The CDR3 has 18 residues. V was pared by 4 bases and J by 7 bases, with 13 bases of the junction left unmatched. The CDR3 loop is CASSSQPGLAGYKNEQFF. In DNA form, the CDR3 reads TGTGCCAGCAGTTCCCAGCCGGGACTAGCGGGATATAAGAATGAGCAGTTCTTC.

The J gene is TRBJ1-1, the V gene TRBV28; 9 bases map to TRBD1. CDR3 length: 15 amino acids. V shed 4 bases and J 11 bases; nucleotides not matched to a gene: 14. The germline CDR1 and CDR2 sequences are MDHEN and SYDVKM. The CDR3 sequence is CASSSDRGARIYAFF. The CDR3 nucleotides read TGTGCCAGCAGTTCGGACAGGGGCGCCAGGATTTACGCTTTCTTT.

This CDR3 is CASSLILNNYEQYF. The CDR3 nucleotides read TGTGCCAGCAGCTTGATACTAAATAACTACGAGCAGTACTTC. This chain joins TRBV5-5 and TRBJ2-7; no reliable D call. CDR1 is SGHKS, CDR2 YYEKEE, per germline (reference sequence). The CDR3 is made up of 14 amino acids. The V and J ends lost 1 base and 3 bases respectively, with 11 bases between them. The variable domain in full, completed from reference TRBV5-5 and TRBJ2-7, reads DAGVTQSPTHLIKTRGQQVTLRCSPISGHKSVSWYQQVLGQGPQFIFQYYEKEERGRGNFPDRFSARQFPNYSSELNVNALLLGDSALYLCASSLILNNYEQYFGPGTRLTVT.

The chain has TRBV18 and TRBJ2-3, with 9 bases lining up with TRBD1. CDR3 size: 15 residues. Germline CDR1 reads KGHSH; CDR2 reads LQKENI. J was trimmed by 0 bases and V by 4 bases; bases with no gene match: 2. The CDR3 coding sequence is TGTGCCAGCTCACTAACAGGGGGCAGCACAGATACGCAGTATTTT. Translating gives CASSLTGGSTDTQYF.

The V call is TRBV19, the J call TRBJ2-3, with 7 bases identical to TRBD1. CDR1 LNHDA and CDR2 SQIVND come from the germline V gene (reference sequence). The J segment lost 2 bases and the V segment lost 5 bases, leaving 10 bases of the junction unmatched. The CDR3 is 16 residues long. The CDR3 nucleotides read TGTGCCAGTAGTCTACCGGGACAGACTATCACAGATACGCAGTATTTT. Protein sequence: CASSLPGQTITDTQYF.

CDR3 DNA sequence: TGTGCCAGCAGCACGAGACAGGGTTTTATGGAGACCCAGTACTTC. It is translated as CASSTRQGFMETQYF. The rearrangement uses TRBV7-2 and TRBJ2-5, with 7 bases aligning to TRBD1. Germline V gene sequence: CDR1 SGHTA, CDR2 FQGNSA. The CDR3 runs 15 residues. Trimming took 5 bases from V and 5 from J; bases not matched to a gene: 11. Full variable domain (rest looked up from reference TRBV7-2 and TRBJ2-5): GAGVSQSPSNKVTEKGKDVELRCDPISGHTALYWYRQSLGQGLEFLIYFQGNSAPDKSGLPSDRFSAERTGGSVSTLTIQRTQQEDSAVYLCASSTRQGFMETQYFGPGTRLLVL.

The chain is built from TRBV6-5 and TRBJ1-1; D is undetermined. The CDR3 length is 14 residues. V lost 0 bases and J 4 bases, leaving 9 bases between the germline ends. Per germline, CDR1 MNHEY and CDR2 SVGAGI. The CDR3 spells CASSYSSGVTEAFF. The CDR3 DNA sequence: TGTGCCAGCAGTTACTCTTCGGGAGTCACTGAAGCTTTCTTT.

The chain recombines TRBV30 with TRBJ1-1; D is unclear. Germline CDR1 reads GTSNPN; CDR2 reads SVGIG (reference sequence). The CDR3 covers 13 residues. V lost 5 bases, J lost 1 base, and 11 bases lay in between. The CDR3 coding sequence is TGTGCCTGGGGAAAACTCTCGAACACTGAAGCTTTCTTT. Translated, it gives CAWGKLSNTEAFF.

This chain uses TRBV5-6 with TRBJ2-3, with no clear D. Germline V CDR1 and CDR2: SGHDT, YYEEEE. Trimming left V 0 bases short and J 4 bases short, with 3 bases between. The CDR3 totals 12 residues. The CDR3 region is CASSLEPDTQYF. In DNA, the CDR3 is TGTGCCAGCAGCTTGGAACCAGATACGCAGTATTTT.

This chain uses TRBV6-4 with TRBJ2-1, with 12 bases lining up with TRBD2. The CDR3 is made up of 16 amino acids. The trim removed 7 bases at V and 1 base at J, leaving 5 bases unmatched. The germline V gene has CDR1 MRHNA and CDR2 SNTAGT. As DNA, the CDR3 is TGTGCCAGCAAACTGACTAGCGGGAGTTCCTACAATGAGCAGTTCTTC. Protein: CASKLTSGSSYNEQFF.

This chain links TRBV6-5 with TRBJ1-6; D is unresolved. There are 13 residues in the CDR3. The ends were cut back, 2 bases at V and 13 bases at J, with 12 bases in the middle. From germline, CDR1 is MNHEY and CDR2 SVGAGI. CDR3 sequence reads: CASSYAGRTPLHF. The CDR3 DNA is TGTGCCAGCAGTTACGCCGGCCGAACCCCCCTCCACTTT.

V is TRBV5-4 and J is TRBJ2-7; the match to TRBD2 covers 14 bases. With V trimmed by 3 bases and J by 6 bases, 5 bases remained unmatched. Germline CDR1 reads SGHNT; CDR2 reads YYREEE (reference sequence). This CDR3 is 15 amino acids long. CDR3 protein: CASSSRTSGGSEQYF. CDR3 coding DNA: TGTGCCAGCAGCTCCAGGACTAGCGGGGGGAGCGAGCAGTACTTC.

This chain uses TRBV6-2 or TRBV6-3 with TRBJ1-2; the D is unclear. Germline V CDR1 and CDR2: MNHEY, SVGEGT. Trimming shortened V by 2 bases and J by 0 bases, and 7 bases separated the two germline ends. The CDR3 loop spans 14 amino acids. The CDR3 reads CASSYPISNYGYTF. CDR3 DNA sequence: TGTGCCAGCAGTTACCCAATATCTAACTATGGCTACACCTTC.

This chain joins TRBV5-5 and TRBJ1-5, with D tentatively TRBD1 (5 bases). The CDR3 runs 16 residues. Trimming removed 4 bases at V and 3 bases at J, with 17 bases between. Germline CDR1 is SGHKS and CDR2 is YYEKEE (reference sequence). CDR3: CASSPGDFWVNQPQHF. The CDR3 coding sequence is TGTGCCAGCAGCCCGGGGGACTTCTGGGTCAATCAGCCCCAGCATTTT. Variable domain in full (rest from reference TRBV5-5 and TRBJ1-5): DAGVTQSPTHLIKTRGQQVTLRCSPISGHKSVSWYQQVLGQGPQFIFQYYEKEERGRGNFPDRFSARQFPNYSSELNVNALLLGDSALYLCASSPGDFWVNQPQHFGDGTRLSIL.

The rearrangement links TRBV2 to TRBJ1-5, with a weak D call TRBD1 (5 bases). Germline V gene data show CDR1 as SNHLY and CDR2 as FYNNEI. This CDR3 spans 15 amino acids. The germline V and J ends were trimmed by 3 bases and 0 bases, with 9 bases remaining between them. CDR3 residues: CASSDGGISNQPQHF. In DNA form, the CDR3 reads TGTGCCAGCAGTGATGGGGGTATTAGCAATCAGCCCCAGCATTTT.

The V call is TRBV5-1, the J call TRBJ1-2; TRBD1 is a possible D gene (5 bases). V lost 1 base and J lost 2, with 9 bases in between. The germline CDR1 and CDR2 sequences are SGHRS and YFSETQ. The CDR3 loop spans 14 amino acids. DNA for the CDR3: TGCGCCAGCAGCTTGACAGGTACCAACTATGGCTACACCTTC. Translation: CASSLTGTNYGYTF.